These T cell receptor beta chains were read from a single sample in a study of Tregs in tolerant kidney transplant recipients. Only in-frame clones appear in the TCRdb table, and some are missing; sequencing was by immunoSEQ multiplex PCR. The top ten hold about 1.5% of the sample, which has 90,000 or so clones, roughly 93% seen once. The sequencing here drew on CD4+ T cells from blood (PBMCs), taken 12 months after the transplant. The receptors originated from a human patient who received a combined kidney and bone marrow transplant. Some of these T cells may belong to the graft donor. Both conserved end residues are part of each CDR3. The order of the fields is V gene, J gene, clone size, D gene, CDR3 length, CDR3 DNA, CDR3 protein. A D gene is named only where the DNA matches it firmly. Size tells how often a clone was seen (once, few, many) or the class of an expanded clone, and some rows leave it out.

v_gene: TRBV2; j_gene: TRBJ1-6; abundance: once; d_gene: TRBD1; len: 13; CDR3nt: TGTGCCAGCCATGACAGGGGAAATTCACCCCTCCACTTT; CDR3aa: CASHDRGNSPLHF
v_gene: TRBV7-9; j_gene: TRBJ1-2; abundance: NA; d_gene: NA; len: 14; CDR3nt: TGTGCCAGCAGCTTAGCTGGAGTGTTCTATGGCTACACCTTC; CDR3aa: CASSLAGVFYGYTF
v_gene: TRBV7-2; j_gene: TRBJ2-7; abundance: NA; d_gene: TRBD2; len: 16; CDR3nt: TGTGCCAGCAGCCCCCTCAGGGGACTAGCGGGAGAACAGCAGTACTTC; CDR3aa: CASSPLRGLAGEQQYF
v_gene: TRBV5-1; j_gene: TRBJ1-1; abundance: NA; d_gene: NA; len: 15; CDR3nt: TGCGCCAGCAGCCTCCTAACCTCCGGAGACACTGAAGCTTTCTTT; CDR3aa: CASSLLTSGDTEAFF
v_gene: TRBV19; j_gene: TRBJ1-5; abundance: NA; d_gene: NA; len: 16; CDR3nt: TGTGCCAGTAGTATAGAAGGGGTGTGGCAAAATCAGCCCCAGCATTTT; CDR3aa: CASSIEGVWQNQPQHF
v_gene: TRBV7-8; j_gene: TRBJ2-3; abundance: NA; d_gene: TRBD2; len: 16; CDR3nt: TGTGCCAGCAGCTCCGGACTAGCGGGAGGGCCGGATACGCAGTATTTT; CDR3aa: CASSSGLAGGPDTQYF
v_gene: TRBV29-1; j_gene: TRBJ2-5; abundance: NA; d_gene: TRBD2; len: 14; CDR3nt: TGCAGCGTTGTTGGACTAGCGGCCCAAGAGACCCAGTACTTC; CDR3aa: CSVVGLAAQETQYF
v_gene: TRBV7-2; j_gene: TRBJ1-2; abundance: once; d_gene: NA; len: 14; CDR3nt: TGTGCCAGCAGCCTATCTGTGGGGGCTCATGGCTACACCTTC; CDR3aa: CASSLSVGAHGYTF
v_gene: TRBV9; j_gene: TRBJ2-2; abundance: once; d_gene: NA; len: 14; CDR3nt: TGTGCCGGCAGCGTAGCCCCGAGCACCGGGGAGCTGTTTTTT; CDR3aa: CAGSVAPSTGELFF
v_gene: TRBV28; j_gene: TRBJ2-6; abundance: once; d_gene: NA; len: 17; CDR3nt: TGTGCCAGCGGTTCCGGACAGTCTCTATCTGGGGCCAACGTCCTGACTTTC; CDR3aa: CASGSGQSLSGANVLTF
v_gene: TRBV27; j_gene: TRBJ1-3; abundance: NA; d_gene: NA; len: 13; CDR3nt: TGTGCCAGCAGTTTATCTTCAGGGAACACCATATATTTT; CDR3aa: CASSLSSGNTIYF
v_gene: TRBV14; j_gene: TRBJ2-3; abundance: once; d_gene: NA; len: 16; CDR3nt: TGTGCCAGCAGCCAAGCGATGAGGTCGCGCACAGATACGCAGTATTTT; CDR3aa: CASSQAMRSRTDTQYF
v_gene: TRBV7-2; j_gene: TRBJ2-7; abundance: NA; d_gene: TRBD1; len: 16; CDR3nt: TGTGCCAGCAGCCACTGGGCCGGCCAGGGGGCCTACGAGCAGTACTTC; CDR3aa: CASSHWAGQGAYEQYF
v_gene: TRBV7-9; j_gene: TRBJ2-5; abundance: NA; d_gene: NA; len: 14; CDR3nt: TGTGCCAGCAGCGGATGGGTCCCGGGAGAGACCCAGTACTTC; CDR3aa: CASSGWVPGETQYF
v_gene: TRBV4-3; j_gene: TRBJ1-3; abundance: NA; d_gene: TRBD1; len: 15; CDR3nt: TGCGCCAGCAGCCAAGGGGACAGGGCTGGAAACACCATATATTTT; CDR3aa: CASSQGDRAGNTIYF
v_gene: TRBV7-3; j_gene: TRBJ2-3; abundance: NA; d_gene: TRBD2; len: 16; CDR3nt: TGTGCCAGCAGCTTAAGCGGGGGGCCGACCACAGATACGCAGTATTTT; CDR3aa: CASSLSGGPTTDTQYF
v_gene: TRBV5-4; j_gene: TRBJ1-2; abundance: NA; d_gene: TRBD1; len: 13; CDR3nt: TGTGCCAGCACGCCGGGACAGCCCACCGGCTACACCTTC; CDR3aa: CASTPGQPTGYTF
v_gene: TRBV7-9; j_gene: TRBJ2-7; abundance: NA; d_gene: NA; len: 15; CDR3nt: TGTGCCAGCAGCCCTAGGGGATTACGAATTTACGAGCAGTACTTC; CDR3aa: CASSPRGLRIYEQYF
v_gene: TRBV5-1; j_gene: TRBJ2-3; abundance: few; d_gene: NA; len: 15; CDR3nt: TGCGCCAGCAGCTTCGGCGGGGCCAACACAGATACGCAGTATTTT; CDR3aa: CASSFGGANTDTQYF
v_gene: TRBV29-1; j_gene: TRBJ2-1; abundance: once; d_gene: NA; len: 13; CDR3nt: TGCAGCGTTGAAGAGTTCAGGGCTAATGAGCAGTTCTTC; CDR3aa: CSVEEFRANEQFF